The 32 T cell receptor beta chains presented below share a single source sample, sequenced in a study of spatial heterogeneity in lung cancer. The time point: sample taken at primary tumor resection. Sequencing of whole RNA from tumor, nontumor lung or frozen PBMC involved no sorting. TCRdb ran MiXCR on the 5' RACE reads and lists one entry per CDR3 protein. Of about 15,000 distinct CDR3 sequences in the sample, just under 8% were seen once. This specimen was PBMCs, taken at surgery. The receptors shown here come from a female donor with early-stage non-small cell lung cancer.

This clonotype was counted a few times. Here the CDR3 reads CASSQDWDSSSTDTQYF. CDR3 in DNA: TGCGCCAGCAGCCAAGATTGGGACAGTTCTAGCACAGATACGCAGTATTTT. The chain joins TRBV4-3 to TRBJ2-3; 7 bases match TRBD1. In germline, CDR1 is LGHNA, CDR2 YSLEER. After removal of 0 bases from V and 0 bases from J, the junction contained 6 bases not matched to a gene. The CDR3 spans 17 residues.

Many counts were recorded for this clonotype. As DNA, the CDR3 is TGTGCCAGCTCACCTCAAAGGGAAGGAGAGACCCAGTACTTC. Protein sequence: CASSPQREGETQYF. The rearrangement uses TRBV18 and TRBJ2-5, with unresolved D. The CDR3 contains 14 residues. Germline CDR1 is KGHSH and CDR2 is LQKENI. V dropped 3 bases and J dropped 4 bases, with 12 bases sitting between them.

This clonotype was counted many times. J is TRBJ2-1 and V is TRBV5-5; 7 bases map to TRBD2. The CDR3 extends over 17 amino acids. Losses at the gene ends were 4 bases for V and 6 bases for J; bases not matched to a gene: 16. Germline CDR1 and CDR2: SGHKS and YYEKEE (reference sequence). The CDR3 DNA reads as TGTGCCAGCAGCCGAGCGGCGGGAGTTGCCAAAGGCAATGAGCAGTTCTTC. Translating it yields CASSRAAGVAKGNEQFF.

This clonotype was detected many times. This chain joins TRBV12-3 or TRBV12-4 and TRBJ1-2; 9 nucleotides line up with TRBD1. This CDR3 has 14 residues. V trimming: 6 bases; J trimming: 4 bases; junction bases outside the gene matches: 6. As DNA, the CDR3 is TGTGCCAGCAGCACAGGGGGCTCGGGCTATGGCTACACCTTC. Translation: CASSTGGSGYGYTF.

This clonotype appeared a few times. The rearrangement uses TRBV7-2 and TRBJ2-3; possibly TRBD1 or TRBD2 for D (5 bases each). Germline lookup yields CDR1 SGHTA and CDR2 FQGNSA. Trimming left V 5 bases short and J 4 bases short, with 22 bases between. This CDR3 is built from 17 residues. The CDR3 nucleotides are TGTGCCAGCAGCGCTACGACTAAATGGGGGTTCGCAGATACGCAGTATTTT. It codes for CASSATTKWGFADTQYF.

This clonotype appeared many times. The J gene is TRBJ1-2, the V gene TRBV11-2, with a possible D match to TRBD1 (5 bases). The CDR3 extends over 15 amino acids. Trimming removed 1 base from V and 1 base from J, with 10 bases in between. Germline CDR1 is SGHAT and CDR2 is FQNNGV. CDR3 sequence: CASSLVNGGNYGYTF. In DNA form, the CDR3 reads TGTGCCAGCAGCTTAGTCAATGGGGGTAACTATGGCTACACCTTC. The variable domain in full, with the rest retrieved from reference TRBV11-2 and TRBJ1-2, is EAGVAQSPRYKIIEKRQSVAFWCNPISGHATLYWYQQILGQGPKLLIQFQNNGVVDDSQLPKDRFSAERLKGVDSTLKIQPAKLEDSAVYLCASSLVNGGNYGYTFGSGTRLTVV.

This clonotype was seen many times. The genes are TRBV19 and TRBJ2-3; TRBD2 matches at 12 bases. Germline V lookup: CDR1 LNHDA, CDR2 SQIVND (reference sequence). Germline trimming cut 5 bases from V and 1 base from J; bases unmatched to any gene: 4. The CDR3 runs 16 residues. The CDR3 nucleotides read TGTGCCAGTAGTGTACTAGCGGGAGGAGGCACAGATACGCAGTATTTT. Protein sequence: CASSVLAGGGTDTQYF.

This clonotype was picked up many times. This chain joins TRBV14 and TRBJ2-3; possible D gene TRBD2, 5 bases. V lost 1 base and J 2 bases, leaving 10 bases between the germline ends. Germline V lookup: CDR1 SGHDN, CDR2 FVKESK. This CDR3 spans 15 amino acids. The CDR3 loop reads CASSQGPRDTDTQYF. CDR3 coding DNA: TGTGCCAGCAGCCAAGGACCCCGGGACACAGATACGCAGTATTTT.

Many counts were recorded for this clonotype. For the CDR3, the DNA is TGTGCCAGCAGATTCGGGGCGACTACAGATACGCAGTATTTT. This translates into CASRFGATTDTQYF. The genes are TRBV7-2 and TRBJ2-3, with D possibly being TRBD1 or TRBD2 (5 bases each). Germline V gene sequence: CDR1 SGHTA, CDR2 FQGNSA. The CDR3 contains 14 residues. V was pared by 6 bases and J by 3 bases, with 13 bases between.

Many counts were recorded for this clonotype. This rearrangement joins TRBV7-6 to TRBJ2-7; 9 bases fit TRBD2. Germline V gives CDR1 SGHVS, CDR2 FNYEAQ. V lost 2 bases and J lost 1; bases outside the gene matches: 3. The CDR3 is 15 amino acids. This CDR3 reads CASSLKTSGSYEQYF. CDR3 in DNA: TGTGCCAGCAGCTTAAAGACTAGCGGATCCTACGAGCAGTACTTC.

In its sample, this clonotype was seen many times. The chain is built from TRBV20-1 and TRBJ2-2; D call uncertain. From germline, CDR1 is DFQATT and CDR2 SNEGSKA (reference sequence). The CDR3 totals 13 residues. Trimming removed 3 bases at V and 6 bases at J, with 11 bases between. CDR3 in DNA: TGCAGTGCTAGTAGGGTCGACTCCGGGGAGCTGTTTTTT. Protein sequence: CSASRVDSGELFF.

The table lists this clonotype with many counts. The genes are TRBV7-3 and TRBJ2-3; 9 nucleotides match TRBD2. Germline assignment: CDR1 SGHTA and CDR2 FQGTGA. The CDR3 loop spans 16 amino acids. The trim removed 2 bases at V and 2 bases at J, leaving 5 bases unmatched. The CDR3: CASSLQAGGLTDTQYF. The CDR3 nucleotides are TGTGCCAGCAGCTTACAAGCGGGGGGCCTCACAGATACGCAGTATTTT.

This clonotype was counted ten times or more. CDR3 protein: CASSYSKTGQSNTGELFF. The DNA for the CDR3 is TGTGCCAGCAGTTACTCGAAGACGGGACAGTCGAACACCGGGGAGCTGTTTTTT. The chain has TRBV6-5 and TRBJ2-2; 7 bases agree with TRBD1. The V segment lost 0 bases and the J segment 0 bases; nucleotides outside the gene matches: 7. There are 18 residues in the CDR3. Germline CDR1 MNHEY, CDR2 SVGAGI.

At least ten counts were recorded for this clonotype. The V call is TRBV18, the J call TRBJ2-3, with a tentative D call TRBD1 (5 bases). The germline V gene encodes CDR1 KGHSH and CDR2 LQKENI. V lost 5 bases, J lost 1 base, and 13 bases lay in between. This CDR3 comprises 15 residues. CDR3 amino acids: CASSTTDRGTDTQYF. The CDR3 region has the DNA TGTGCCAGCTCAACCACTGACAGAGGCACAGATACGCAGTATTTT.

There are many counts of this clonotype. This rearrangement joins TRBV12-3 or TRBV12-4 to TRBJ2-3; D unresolved. The CDR3 consists of 11 residues. Trimming removed 2 bases at V and 10 bases at J, with 7 bases between. The CDR3, as DNA: TGTGCCAGCAGTTTATGGGTGGCGCAGTATTTT. This sequence encodes CASSLWVAQYF.

In the case of this clonotype: This clone may be a read error of a much larger clone one base away. The rearrangement joins TRBV11-2 to TRBJ1-1; possible D gene TRBD1, 6 bases. This CDR3 is built from 13 residues. In germline, CDR1 is SGHAT, CDR2 FQNNGV. The CDR3 nucleotides are TGTGCCAGCACAGGGGTTTATGGCACTGAAACTTTCTTT. It is translated as CASTGVYGTETFF. Based on the CDR3 plus reference TRBV11-2 and TRBJ1-1, the full variable domain is EAGVAQSPRYKIIEKRQSVAFWCNPISGHATLYWYQQILGQGPKLLIQFQNNGVVDDSQLPKDRFSAERLKGVDSTLKIQPAKLEDSAVYLCASTGVYGTETFFGQGTRLTVV.

In its sample, this clonotype was seen many times. The chain links TRBV5-1 to TRBJ2-7; TRBD2 agrees at 7 bases. Looked up from germline, CDR1 is SGHRS and CDR2 is YFSETQ. There are 15 residues in the CDR3. The V and J ends lost 0 bases and 0 bases, in that order; junction bases with no gene match: 3. CDR3 loop: CASSLAGGTSYEQYF. The CDR3 bases are TGCGCCAGCAGCTTGGCGGGGGGTACCTCCTACGAGCAGTACTTC.

This clonotype was picked up many times. V and J are TRBV7-9 and TRBJ2-6; D remains ambiguous. The length of the CDR3 is 15 residues. V was shortened by 4 bases and J by 0 bases, with 7 bases between the two germline ends. Germline lookup yields CDR1 SEHNR and CDR2 FQNEAQ (reference sequence). The CDR3 DNA follows: TGTGCCAGCAGCTCCGCAGGCTCTGGGGCCAACGTCCTGACTTTC. It yields the protein CASSSAGSGANVLTF.

The rearrangement links TRBV7-2 to TRBJ2-3; 9 bases are shared with TRBD2. The germline CDR1 and CDR2 sequences are SGHTA and FQGNSA. This CDR3 region has 17 residues. The ends lost 0 bases at V and 5 bases at J; junction bases unmatched: 9. CDR3 region: CASSLARAGGPGDTQYF. The CDR3 DNA reads TGTGCCAGCAGCTTAGCGCGGGCGGGAGGGCCGGGAGATACGCAGTATTTT.

This clonotype has a count of ten or more. The rearrangement links TRBV20-1 to TRBJ1-2; 9 bases match TRBD1. The CDR3 is made up of 15 amino acids. Germline loops: CDR1 DFQATT, CDR2 SNEGSKA (reference sequence). The ends lost 5 bases at V and 4 bases at J; junction bases unmatched: 11. DNA for the CDR3: TGCAGTGCTCCCCGATCCTGGACAGGGGCCTATGGCTACACCTTC. As protein: CSAPRSWTGAYGYTF.

The rearrangement links TRBV3-1 to TRBJ2-1, with D maybe TRBD1 (6 bases). V lost 4 bases, J lost 0 bases, and 13 bases lay in between. Per germline, CDR1 LGHDT and CDR2 YNNKEL (reference sequence). The CDR3 sequence is 16 residues long. The CDR3 nucleotides read TGTGCCAGCAGCCTCAGGGGTCTGAGCTCCTACAATGAGCAGTTCTTC. It encodes CASSLRGLSSYNEQFF.

This clonotype appeared many times. The chain couples TRBV2 to TRBJ2-3, with D perhaps TRBD2 (6 bases). V shed 10 bases and J shed 0 bases, with 14 bases lying between them. This CDR3 contains 14 residues. Germline V gene data show CDR1 as SNHLY and CDR2 as FYNNEI. Here the CDR3 reads CATAAGTSTDTQYF. The CDR3 bases are TGTGCCACGGCCGCCGGGACTAGCACAGATACGCAGTATTTT.

This clonotype has ten or more counts. V is TRBV28 and J is TRBJ1-5; D not certain. The CDR3 totals 13 residues. Germline CDR1 and CDR2: MDHEN and SYDVKM. V was clipped by 8 bases and J by 5 bases, with 13 bases between them. CDR3 sequence reads: CASEAATYQPQHF. CDR3 nucleotide sequence: TGTGCCAGCGAGGCAGCGACTTATCAGCCCCAGCATTTT.

This clonotype was seen ten or more times. This chain joins TRBV5-3 and TRBJ1-1; D is perhaps TRBD1 (5 bases). TRBV5-3 is sorted into the ORF group, with uncertain function. The ends were cut back, 2 bases at V and 4 bases at J, with 21 bases in the middle. The CDR3 covers 17 residues. The CDR3 is CARSFGGTPPPSTEAFF. The CDR3 DNA reads TGTGCCAGAAGCTTCGGGGGAACCCCCCCGCCGAGCACTGAAGCTTTCTTT.

This sequence joins TRBV30 and TRBJ1-5; D remains unclear. Trimming left V 0 bases short and J 5 bases short, with 8 bases between. CDR1 and CDR2 (germline): GTSNPN, SVGIG (reference sequence). This CDR3 is 13 amino acids long. The CDR3 sequence is CAWSVGSYQPQHF. The CDR3 coding sequence is TGTGCCTGGAGTGTTGGCAGCTATCAGCCCCAGCATTTT.

In its sample, this clonotype was seen many times. The J gene is TRBJ2-2, the V gene TRBV14; 13 nucleotides align to TRBD2. CDR1 and CDR2 (germline): SGHDN, FVKESK. V lost 5 bases and J lost 5; bases outside the gene matches: 2. The CDR3 has 15 residues. The CDR3 sequence is CASSRGLAGTGELFF. CDR3 bases: TGTGCCAGCAGCAGGGGACTAGCGGGAACCGGGGAGCTGTTTTTT.

There are many counts of this clonotype. The chain has TRBV6-1 and TRBJ1-2, with D uncertain. The CDR3 covers 16 residues. The ends were cut back, 1 base at V and 3 bases at J, with 15 bases in the middle. Germline CDR1 is MNHNS and CDR2 is SASEGT. The DNA of the CDR3 is TGTGCCAGCAGTGAAGTTATTGCGGCAGCCTACTATGGCTACACCTTC. Translated: CASSEVIAAAYYGYTF.

This clonotype is labeled as medium-sized. The rearrangement links TRBV20-1 to TRBJ2-7, with 9 bases identical to TRBD2. With V trimmed by 6 bases and J by 5 bases, 11 bases remained unmatched. This CDR3 is built from 14 residues. Germline V gene lookup returns CDR1 DFQATT and CDR2 SNEGSKA (reference sequence). CDR3 DNA: TGCAGTGCGCCCCCTAGCGGGACACTTAACGAGCAGTACTTC. Translating it yields CSAPPSGTLNEQYF.

In this sample, this clonotype turned up many times. The CDR3 is CASTPVQGYEQYF. CDR3 coding DNA: TGTGCCAGCACCCCCGTACAGGGTTACGAGCAGTACTTC. The V gene is TRBV7-2, the J gene TRBJ2-7; a weak D match, TRBD1 (6 bases). Germline V gene lookup returns CDR1 SGHTA and CDR2 FQGNSA. The CDR3 runs 13 residues. V lost 7 bases, J lost 4 bases, and 14 bases lay in between.

The chain uses TRBV6-1 and TRBJ1-5; 7 bases match TRBD1. The length of the CDR3 is 13 residues. J gave up 5 bases and V 7 bases, and 5 bases lay outside the gene matches. Germline V gene sequence: CDR1 MNHNS, CDR2 SASEGT. As DNA, the CDR3 is TGTGCCAGCACCCGACAGGGAGATCAGCCCCAGCATTTT. It is translated as CASTRQGDQPQHF.

This clonotype was detected ten times or more. The chain employs TRBV5-4 and TRBJ2-5; D ambiguous. Looked up from germline, CDR1 is SGHNT and CDR2 is YYREEE (reference sequence). The CDR3 length is 14 residues. V was trimmed by 0 bases and J by 5 bases, leaving 11 bases between them. CDR3 DNA: TGTGCCAGCAGCTTGGGACTGGCTATGGAGACCCAGTACTTC. It yields the protein CASSLGLAMETQYF. The full variable domain, with the rest looked up from reference TRBV5-4 and TRBJ2-5, is ETGVTQSPTHLIKTRGQQVTLRCSSQSGHNTVSWYQQALGQGPQFIFQYYREEENGRGNFPPRFSGLQFPNYSSELNVNALELDDSALYLCASSLGLAMETQYFGPGTRLLVL.

The V and J genes are TRBV11-2 and TRBJ2-7; D is possibly TRBD1 (7 bases). Trimming left V 1 base short and J 4 bases short, with 14 bases between. Germline assignment: CDR1 SGHAT and CDR2 FQNNGV. The CDR3 length is 15 residues. The CDR3 loop reads CASSLGGTAYYEQYF. CDR3 sequence (DNA): TGTGCCAGCAGCTTAGGCGGGACAGCTTATTACGAGCAGTACTTC.